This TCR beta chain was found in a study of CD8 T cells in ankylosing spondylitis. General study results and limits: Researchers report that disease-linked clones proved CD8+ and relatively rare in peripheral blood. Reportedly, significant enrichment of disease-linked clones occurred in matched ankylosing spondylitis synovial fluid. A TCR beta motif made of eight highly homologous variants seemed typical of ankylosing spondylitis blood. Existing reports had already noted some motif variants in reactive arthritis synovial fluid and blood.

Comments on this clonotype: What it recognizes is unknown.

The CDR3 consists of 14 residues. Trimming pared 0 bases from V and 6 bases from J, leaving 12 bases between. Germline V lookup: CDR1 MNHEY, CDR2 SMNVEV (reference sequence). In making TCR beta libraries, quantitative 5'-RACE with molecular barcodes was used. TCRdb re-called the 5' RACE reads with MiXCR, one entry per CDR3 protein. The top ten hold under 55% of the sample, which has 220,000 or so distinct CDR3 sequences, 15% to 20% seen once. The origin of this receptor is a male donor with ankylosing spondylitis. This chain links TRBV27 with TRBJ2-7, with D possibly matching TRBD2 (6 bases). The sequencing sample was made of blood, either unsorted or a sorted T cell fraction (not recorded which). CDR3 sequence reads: CASSLSAGRGEQYF. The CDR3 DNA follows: TGTGCCAGCAGTTTATCTGCGGGAAGAGGCGAGCAGTACTTC.